This T cell receptor (beta chain) was identified during a study of blood T cell repertoires in COVID-19. Cohorts were based on clinical histories the participants reported. The CDR3 runs 14 residues. Germline V gene lookup returns CDR1 SGHTA and CDR2 FQGNSA. V lost 0 bases, J lost 0 bases, and 5 bases lay in between. TCRdb keeps only in-frame clones here, not all; method: immunoSEQ multiplex PCR. The sample yields 150,000 to 200,000 clones, 84% seen once. Sequenced sample: PBMCs or T cells enriched from blood (not recorded which). The source is a man aged 45-65 years who had recovered from COVID-19. The chain has TRBV7-2 and TRBJ1-1; D call uncertain. The CDR3 bases are TGTGCCAGCAGCTTAGCTCTTTTGAACACTGAAGCTTTCTTT. Translated: CASSLALLNTEAFF.